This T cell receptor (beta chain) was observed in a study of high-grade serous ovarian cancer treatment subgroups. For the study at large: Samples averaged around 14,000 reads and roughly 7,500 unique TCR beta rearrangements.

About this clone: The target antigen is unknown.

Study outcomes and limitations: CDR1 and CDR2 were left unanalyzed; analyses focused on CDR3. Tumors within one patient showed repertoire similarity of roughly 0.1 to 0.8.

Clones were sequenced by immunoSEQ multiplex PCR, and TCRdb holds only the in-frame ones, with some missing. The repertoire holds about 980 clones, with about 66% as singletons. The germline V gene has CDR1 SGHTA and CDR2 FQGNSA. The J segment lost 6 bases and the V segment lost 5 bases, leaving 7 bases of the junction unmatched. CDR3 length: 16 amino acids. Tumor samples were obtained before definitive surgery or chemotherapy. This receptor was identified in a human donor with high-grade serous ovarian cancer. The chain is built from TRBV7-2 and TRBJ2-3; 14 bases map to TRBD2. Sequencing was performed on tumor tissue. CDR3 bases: TGTGCCAGCAGCCCCGGGACTAGCGGGAGTTTCGATACGCAGTATTTT. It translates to CASSPGTSGSFDTQYF.